The rows below give T cell receptor beta chains drawn from one sample of a study of monozygotic twins with inflammatory bowel disease. Following a re-call of the 5' RACE reads, TCRdb has one entry per CDR3 protein and lacks DNA. The sample spans roughly 170,000 distinct CDR3 sequences; the ten largest clones claim 7.4%. The sample was blood. Receptors originate from a human donor with ulcerative colitis or Crohn's disease, or a healthy co-twin of an affected twin (not recorded which). Both conserved end residues are part of each CDR3.

CDR3 protein,V gene,J gene
CSVREGAYEQYF,TRBV29-1,TRBJ2-7
CASSPTGARNQPQHF,TRBV6-1,TRBJ1-5
CSVVWQGDYEQYF,TRBV29-1,TRBJ2-7
CASSRDSPNWPQHF,TRBV2,TRBJ1-5
CASSLLQGKSEAFF,TRBV5-4,TRBJ1-1
CASSLDSSGRVYEQYF,TRBV7-2,TRBJ2-7
CASSHGGTEQYF,TRBV6-5,TRBJ2-7
CASSEQTTQPQHF,TRBV27,TRBJ1-5
CASSGTTSGVSDTQYF,TRBV2,TRBJ2-3
CASSSDRVDEKLFF,TRBV5-5,TRBJ1-4
CASSESDRGRSTNEKLFF,TRBV2,TRBJ1-4
CASSPTSGEQETQYF,TRBV7-2,TRBJ2-5
CASSHIGRGVNTEAFF,TRBV11-2,TRBJ1-1
CASSLVTDPSEAFF,TRBV5-4,TRBJ1-1
CSARDSGSFDPHQFF,TRBV20-1,TRBJ2-1
CASSLNWDGYTF,TRBV7-2,TRBJ1-2
CASSWSHPGQETQYF,TRBV5-1,TRBJ2-5
CSYRGGGRYEQYF,TRBV29-1,TRBJ2-7
CSARNTRGTPVERDGYTF,TRBV20-1,TRBJ1-2
CASTPQGTPYEQYF,TRBV5-1,TRBJ2-7